This T cell receptor (beta chain) was identified in a study of T cells in Graves' hyperthyroidism and ophthalmopathy. Study-wide background: The blood sample was taken at first diagnosis, before treatment began. Study results and caveats: In validation, the model predicted ophthalmopathy. These predictions came a median about 6 months before onset.

The CDR3 loop spans 15 amino acids. Germline V gene sequence: CDR1 MDHEN, CDR2 SYDVKM. V gave up 2 bases and J gave up 2 bases, with 7 bases separating them. This clonotype was detected ten times or more. Antigen unknown. TCR beta CDR3 regions were amplified from RNA. Using the HTBI primer set, a first-round RT-PCR was run on the TCR CDR3. One entry per CDR3 protein results from TCRdb running MiXCR on the multiplex PCR reads. This table has 600,000 or so distinct CDR3 sequences, 12% to 15% appearing once. Patients affected by ophthalmopathy presented a Clinical Activity Score of at least 3, a NOSPECS grade of at least 4, and disease duration below 3 months.

The sample consisted of blood. The source of this sequence is a young woman with Graves' ophthalmopathy. This rearrangement joins TRBV28 to TRBJ2-6; D is undetermined. CDR3 sequence (DNA): TGTGCCAGCAGTTTACCGATGGCTGGGGCCAACGTCCTGACTTTC. This sequence encodes CASSLPMAGANVLTF.